The rows below give T cell receptor beta chains drawn from one sample of a study of blood T cell repertoires in COVID-19. Libraries were prepared by immunoSEQ multiplex PCR; TCRdb keeps only in-frame clonotypes and omits some of them. The profile shows 300,000 or so clones, about nine tenths of them singletons. Material for sequencing was peripheral blood. All receptors come from a man aged 50-59 years with active or convalescent COVID-19. CDR3s include the opening cysteine and the closing phenylalanine or tryptophan. D genes are given only for firm matches. Size values are once, few and many counts, or a class for expanded clones, and some rows have none.

D,size,V,J,DNA,CDR3
.,.,TRBV7-2,TRBJ2-6,TGTGCCAGCAGCCGGAGGGGGGGCGCTTCAGGGGCCAACGTCCTGACTTTC,CASSRRGGASGANVLTF
TRBD2,.,TRBV28,TRBJ2-1,TGTGCCAGCAAACTCAGCGGGGGGGCCGGTGAGCAGTTCTTC,CASKLSGGAGEQFF
.,.,TRBV12-2,TRBJ2-1,TGTGCAAGTCGCTTAGAGGGACTAGCGGGGGGGCATATTGAGCAGTTCTTC,CASRLEGLAGGHIEQFF
TRBD1,.,TRBV2,TRBJ1-2,TGTGCCAGCAGTGACGGGACAGGGGGCGCATACCTCGATGGCTACACCTTC,CASSDGTGGAYLDGYTF
.,.,TRBV2,TRBJ1-5,TGTGCCAGCAGAGAGGCGGTAAATCAGCCCCAGCATTTT,CASREAVNQPQHF
TRBD1,.,TRBV28,TRBJ1-6,TGTGCCAGCAGTTCGACAGGGGACAATTCACCCCTCCACTTT,CASSSTGDNSPLHF
.,few,TRBV5-6,TRBJ2-2,TGTGCCAGCAGCTTAGTCGTTACGGGCGGGGAGCTGTTTTTT,CASSLVVTGGELFF
.,.,TRBV19,TRBJ1-2,TGTGCCAGCAGTGCAACCCTACGAGATGGCTACACCTTC,CASSATLRDGYTF
TRBD1,.,TRBV4-2,TRBJ1-1,TGTGCCAGCAGCCAAGGCGGTGTAGGGGGCTACACTGAAGCTTTCTTT,CASSQGGVGGYTEAFF
.,.,TRBV28,TRBJ1-5,TGTGCCAGCAGGCCTGGGGGCGCCCCGGGGGGTCAGCCCCAGCATTTT,CASRPGGAPGGQPQHF
.,few,TRBV19,TRBJ2-2,TGTGCCAGTAGAGGCGGGACCAGTGGCGGGGAGCTGTTTTTT,CASRGGTSGGELFF
.,.,TRBV2,TRBJ2-3,TGTGCCAGCAGTGGGATCATCGGGAGACGGGGATCTAGCACAGATACGCAGTATTTT,CASSGIIGRRGSSTDTQYF
TRBD1,.,TRBV5-4,TRBJ1-4,TGTGCCAGCAGCTTGACAGGGGCTAATGAAAAACTGTTTTTT,CASSLTGANEKLFF
.,.,TRBV18,TRBJ1-2,TGTGCCAGCTCACCAACACAGGGCTCTTTTAAAAATGGCTACACCTTC,CASSPTQGSFKNGYTF
TRBD1,.,TRBV19,TRBJ1-1,TGTGCCAGTACCCCTCTGGACAGGGAGGTTCGGAGCACTGAAGCTTTCTTT,CASTPLDREVRSTEAFF
.,.,TRBV19,TRBJ1-5,TGTGCCAGTAGTATCGGGGGGGGCAGGGATAGCAATCAGCCCCAGCATTTT,CASSIGGGRDSNQPQHF
.,.,TRBV3-1/TRBV3-2,TRBJ2-7,TGTGCCAGCAGCCGATTACCTTCGGGTACCTCCTACGAGCAGTACTTC,CASSRLPSGTSYEQYF
TRBD1,.,TRBV2,TRBJ1-1,TGTGCCAGCAGTTGGACAGGGGGAAACACTGAAGCTTTCTTT,CASSWTGGNTEAFF
.,few,TRBV2,TRBJ2-3,TGTGCCAGCAGTATGTGGGCCACCTTAACAGATACGCAGTATTTT,CASSMWATLTDTQYF
.,.,TRBV5-8,TRBJ2-3,TGTGCCAGCACCTATAGAGTGGATACGCAGTATTTT,CASTYRVDTQYF
TRBD2,.,TRBV7-8,TRBJ2-1,TGTGCCAGCAGCGCCCAGGCGGGGGGGAACTACAATGAGCAGTTCTTC,CASSAQAGGNYNEQFF
.,.,TRBV28,TRBJ2-1,TGTGCCAGCAGTTTATATGGGGCAAACCTTGTAAATGAGCAGTTCTTC,CASSLYGANLVNEQFF
.,.,TRBV19,TRBJ1-5,TGTGCCAGTAGTATAGATTCATCAGGGGCGCCCCAGCATTTT,CASSIDSSGAPQHF
.,.,TRBV2,TRBJ1-1,TGTGCCAGCAATTTGGGCAGGAACACTGAAGCTTTCTTT,CASNLGRNTEAFF
TRBD2,once,TRBV5-4,TRBJ2-1,TGTGCCAGCAGCTTGAGTGGCGGGGGGATTAACAATGAGCAGTTCTTC,CASSLSGGGINNEQFF
TRBD2,.,TRBV2,TRBJ2-2,TGTGCCAGCAGTTTCATGGGAGGGCCCTCGAACACCGGGGAGCTGTTTTTT,CASSFMGGPSNTGELFF
TRBD1,once,TRBV4-1,TRBJ1-3,TGCGCCAGCAGCCTTCAGACAGGGGGCACTGGAAACACCATATATTTT,CASSLQTGGTGNTIYF
TRBD1,.,TRBV28,TRBJ1-4,TGTGCCACCTCAGGGAGACAGGGTCGGCGAAAACTGTTTTTT,CATSGRQGRRKLFF
.,.,TRBV6-1,TRBJ1-5,TGTGCCAGCAGTGAGGCGGGTAACAATCAGCCCCAGCATTTT,CASSEAGNNQPQHF
TRBD1,.,TRBV7-9,TRBJ2-3,TGTGCCAGCAGCTTTGGGACAGCGATCACATTGGGGTATTTT,CASSFGTAITLGYF
TRBD1,.,TRBV6-5,TRBJ2-5,TGTGCCAGCAGAGCCCCGGGGACAGGGGCAGAGACCCAGTACTTC,CASRAPGTGAETQYF
.,.,TRBV5-1,TRBJ2-1,TGCGCCAGCAGCTTGGCGGTTAACAATGAGCAGTTCTTC,CASSLAVNNEQFF
.,.,TRBV18,TRBJ1-3,TGTGCCAGCTCACCACCCCAGGGAGGGAGAAACACCATATATTTT,CASSPPQGGRNTIYF